Shown below are 18 T cell receptor beta chains from a single sample sequenced in a study of T cell repertoires in cytomegalovirus infection. MiXCR, applied by TCRdb to the reads, yields one record per CDR3 protein. Here the sample spans 80,000 to 90,000 distinct CDR3 sequences, about 44% being singletons. These receptors' targets are unknown. The specimen comprised CD8+ T cells from cultured PBMCs, sampled from culture after CMV antigen stimulation. These receptors originate from a human donor in good health (CMV status not recorded). Some clones in this sample may be carry-over from other donors' samples.

V and J are TRBV20-1 and TRBJ1-5; TRBD1 matches at 7 bases. CDR1 is DFQATT, CDR2 SNEGSKA, per germline (reference sequence). V lost 3 bases and J lost 3; bases outside the gene matches: 11. The CDR3 sequence is 16 residues long. The CDR3 DNA sequence: TGCAGTGCTAGCCGACAGGGAGGGGGGCTCAATCAGCCCCAGCATTTT. Its translation is CSASRQGGGLNQPQHF.

The chain employs TRBV27 and TRBJ2-3, with D hard to call. CDR3 length: 13 amino acids. V gave up 1 base and J gave up 3 bases, with 5 bases separating them. Per the germline V gene, CDR1 is MNHEY and CDR2 is SMNVEV (reference sequence). The DNA of the CDR3 is TGTGCCAGCAGTTTATTACGTACAGATACGCAGTATTTT. Amino acids: CASSLLRTDTQYF.

The V call is TRBV20-1, the J call TRBJ2-3; the match to TRBD2 covers 8 bases. This CDR3 is 15 amino acids long. Germline V CDR1 and CDR2: DFQATT, SNEGSKA (reference sequence). V dropped 4 bases and J dropped 2; count of bases not matched to a gene: 8. For the CDR3, the DNA is TGCAGTGCTAATCGGGAGGGCCTGGCCACAGATACGCAGTATTTT. Translation: CSANREGLATDTQYF.

The gene calls are TRBV7-8 and TRBJ2-1; weak D call: TRBD2 (5 bases). CDR3 length: 15 amino acids. Per germline, CDR1 SGHVS and CDR2 FQNEAQ. V gave up 0 bases and J gave up 4 bases, with 10 bases separating them. CDR3 residues: CASSLAPEGYNEQFF. The CDR3 DNA is TGTGCCAGCAGCTTAGCCCCAGAGGGTTACAATGAGCAGTTCTTC.

This clonotype was seen a handful of times. The V gene is TRBV29-1, the J gene TRBJ1-5; a weak D match, TRBD1 (6 bases). The V end was cut by 1 base, the J end by 2 bases, with 6 bases between. This CDR3 is built from 13 residues. Germline CDR1 is SQVTM and CDR2 is ANQGSEA. CDR3 DNA sequence: TGCAGCGTTGAAGGACAGGGCAATCAGCCCCAGCATTTT. Translation gives CSVEGQGNQPQHF.

The sample holds many counts of this clonotype. This chain links TRBV7-6 with TRBJ2-1, with 11 bases aligning to TRBD2. The germline V gene encodes CDR1 SGHVS and CDR2 FNYEAQ. The CDR3 sequence is 15 residues long. V lost 1 base to trimming and J lost 5 bases; unmatched junction nucleotides: 1. This CDR3 is CASSLVSGRDNEQFF. The CDR3 DNA sequence: TGTGCCAGCAGCTTAGTTAGCGGGAGGGACAATGAGCAGTTCTTC.

The CDR3 spells CASSYGGVGTEAFF. DNA of the CDR3: TGTGCCAGCAGTTACGGTGGGGTGGGCACTGAAGCTTTCTTT. The chain uses TRBV6-2 or TRBV6-3 and TRBJ1-1, with D unclear. Trimming shortened V by 2 bases and J by 4 bases, and 11 bases separated the two germline ends. This CDR3 spans 14 amino acids. The germline V gene encodes CDR1 MNHEY and CDR2 SVGEGT.

This clonotype was seen a few times. V usage is TRBV27 and J usage is TRBJ1-2; 8 positions match TRBD1. The CDR3 runs 13 residues. V lost 4 bases, J lost 7 bases, and 5 bases stayed unmatched. Germline V lookup: CDR1 MNHEY, CDR2 SMNVEV (reference sequence). The CDR3 DNA reads TGTGCCAGCAGTTACGGACAGGGCAGTGGCTACACCTTC. This codes for CASSYGQGSGYTF.

The chain recombines TRBV9 with TRBJ1-1; 7 nucleotides align to TRBD1. Germline CDR1 and CDR2: SGDLS and YYNGEE. The V and J ends lost 3 bases and 1 base, in that order; junction bases with no gene match: 3. The CDR3 loop spans 14 amino acids. CDR3 protein: CASSGGQPNTEAFF. Written as DNA, the CDR3 is TGTGCCAGCAGCGGGGGACAGCCGAACACTGAAGCTTTCTTT.

The chain has TRBV27 and TRBJ1-1; possible D gene TRBD1, 5 bases. The CDR3 extends over 15 amino acids. CDR1 and CDR2 from the germline V gene are MNHEY and SMNVEV (reference sequence). V shed 5 bases and J shed 1 base, with 14 bases lying between them. The DNA for the CDR3 is TGTGCCAGCAGTCTCCAGTGGGACGGGAACACTGAAGCTTTCTTT. It codes for CASSLQWDGNTEAFF.

V usage is TRBV4-2 and J usage is TRBJ2-7; 10 bases are a match to TRBD1. The V gene end was trimmed by 4 bases and the J gene end by 4 bases; junction bases not matched to a gene: 7. Germline V gene sequence: CDR1 LGHNA, CDR2 YNFKEQ. There are 15 residues in the CDR3. CDR3 in amino acids: CASSPTDRGTYEQYF. As DNA, the CDR3 is TGTGCCAGCAGCCCGACGGACAGGGGGACTTACGAGCAGTACTTC.

This chain connects TRBV28 to TRBJ1-5; D is ambiguous. Germline-derived CDR1 and CDR2 are MDHEN and SYDVKM. Trimming shortened V by 5 bases and J by 4 bases, and 6 bases separated the two germline ends. The CDR3 runs to 12 residues. CDR3 DNA: TGTGCCAGCAGTCTCCGAAATCAGCCCCAGCATTTT. As protein: CASSLRNQPQHF. Variable domain in full (rest from reference TRBV28 and TRBJ1-5): DVKVTQSSRYLVKRTGEKVFLECVQDMDHENMFWYRQDPGLGLRLIYFSYDVKMKEKGDIPEGYSVSREKKERFSLILESASTNQTSMYLCASSLRNQPQHFGDGTRLSIL.

This clonotype was counted between two and nine times. The chain joins TRBV7-2 to TRBJ2-2; TRBD2 is a possible D gene (5 bases). The CDR3 has 15 amino acids. V shed 2 bases and J shed 0 bases, with 7 bases lying between them. Germline V gene sequence: CDR1 SGHTA, CDR2 FQGNSA. The chain's CDR3 is CASSLRTSNTGELFF. In nucleotides, the CDR3 is TGTGCCAGCAGCTTAAGGACTTCGAACACCGGGGAGCTGTTTTTT.

As to this clonotype: One junction end does not reproduce the germline sequence, and a read error may be involved. This sequence joins TRBV5-3 and TRBJ1-5, with TRBD1 matching over 7 bases. TRBV5-3 is noted as an ORF with a role that remains uncertain. The CDR3 is 15 residues long. CDR3: CASSLRQGGNQPQHF. In DNA, the CDR3 is TGTGCCAGCAGCTTAAGACAGGGAGGAAATCAGCCCCAGCATTTT.

The rearrangement uses TRBV19 and TRBJ2-1; 10 nucleotides line up with TRBD1. This CDR3 spans 16 amino acids. Germline V gene sequence: CDR1 LNHDA, CDR2 SQIVND (reference sequence). The junction had 9 bases not matched to a gene; V was cut back by 7 bases and J by 3 bases. CDR3 sequence (DNA): TGTGCCAGTACCTCCGGGACAGGGGATCACTACAATGAGCAGTTCTTC. This codes for CASTSGTGDHYNEQFF.

V gene TRBV27 combines with J gene TRBJ2-1, with TRBD2 identical over 14 bases. Germline CDR1 and CDR2: MNHEY and SMNVEV (reference sequence). The CDR3 runs 16 residues. J lost 10 bases, V lost 2 bases, and 7 bases had no gene match. This chain's CDR3 is CASSLTTSGGAREQFF. The CDR3 region has the DNA TGTGCCAGCAGTTTAACGACTAGCGGGGGGGCCCGGGAGCAGTTCTTC.

The gene calls are TRBV27 and TRBJ1-1; D remains unclear. CDR3 length: 13 amino acids. Germline-derived CDR1 and CDR2 are MNHEY and SMNVEV (reference sequence). The V end lost 6 bases, the J end lost 1 base, and 9 bases lay between the germline ends. This CDR3 reads CASRGPTNTEAFF. The CDR3 region has the DNA TGTGCCAGCAGAGGACCGACGAACACTGAAGCTTTCTTT.

This clonotype was counted between two and nine times. This chain uses TRBV10-3 with TRBJ2-7, with D possibly TRBD2 on 7 matching bases. The CDR3 covers 14 residues. Per the germline V gene, CDR1 is ENHRY and CDR2 is SYGVKD. CDR3 sequence (DNA): TGTGGCACCAGCGGGGCAGGGGTGGCCAACGAGCAGTACTTC. The encoded protein is CGTSGAGVANEQYF.